The next 18 T cell receptor beta chains were all read from a single sample in a study of blood T cell repertoires in COVID-19. Produced via immunoSEQ multiplex PCR; TCRdb's table is partial and in-frame only. Here the sample spans about 220,000 clones, 90% being singletons. Sequencing was done on a sample of PBMCs or T cells enriched from blood (not recorded which). The receptors shown here come from a man aged 25 to 45 who had been exposed to COVID-19.

The chain couples TRBV4-1 to TRBJ2-7, with D maybe TRBD2 (6 bases). Germline CDR1 MGHRA, CDR2 YSYEKL. This CDR3 is built from 13 residues. Trimming removed 3 bases from V and 0 bases from J, with 6 bases in between. CDR3 region: CASSQGLSYEQYF. CDR3 sequence (DNA): TGCGCCAGCAGCCAGGGACTCTCCTACGAGCAGTACTTC.

The gene calls are TRBV7-3 and TRBJ2-3, with 12 positions matching TRBD2. Germline CDR1 SGHTA, CDR2 FQGTGA. This CDR3 comprises 17 residues. After removal of 3 bases from V and 2 bases from J, the junction contained 6 bases not matched to a gene. DNA for the CDR3: TGTGCCAGCAGCTTGGACGGACTAGCGGGGATCACAGATACGCAGTATTTT. This sequence encodes CASSLDGLAGITDTQYF.

This clone has a single count. The junction differs from germline at one of its ends, possibly a read error. The chain uses TRBV7-9 and TRBJ2-5, with D perhaps TRBD2 (6 bases). Germline assignment: CDR1 SEHNR and CDR2 FQNEAQ (reference sequence). The CDR3 spans 14 residues. CDR3 DNA sequence: TGTGCCAGCAGCTTACATCCTCTCGCGGGGACCTGGCACTTC. It is translated as CASSLHPLAGTWHF.

The rearrangement uses TRBV5-1 and TRBJ1-2; TRBD1 agrees at 8 bases. The CDR3 has 14 amino acids. V lost 4 bases and J lost 8; bases outside the gene matches: 10. CDR1 and CDR2 (germline): SGHRS, YFSETQ. The CDR3 sequence is CASSVNRGEDGYTF. CDR3 in DNA: TGCGCCAGCAGCGTGAACAGGGGGGAAGACGGCTACACCTTC.

This clone has more than one count but fewer than ten. V usage is TRBV7-9 and J usage is TRBJ2-1, with D hard to call. CDR1 is SEHNR, CDR2 FQNEAQ, per germline (reference sequence). V shed 0 bases and J shed 3 bases, with 12 bases lying between them. The CDR3 runs to 16 residues. In nucleotides, the CDR3 is TGTGCCAGCAGCTTAGCGGTGGAGCTGGGCTACAATGAGCAGTTCTTC. Its protein product is CASSLAVELGYNEQFF.

This clone was observed a single time. The chain joins TRBV11-2 to TRBJ1-1, with D possibly TRBD1 on 5 matching bases. The CDR3 covers 13 residues. Germline V lookup: CDR1 SGHAT, CDR2 FQNNGV. Trimming shortened V by 6 bases and J by 3 bases, and 11 bases separated the two germline ends. The CDR3, as DNA: TGTGCCAGCAGGCGACAGAGCGACACTGAAGCTTTCTTT. This gives the protein CASRRQSDTEAFF.

CDR3 bases: TGTGCCAGCAAATGGCCGGGACAGGTGACTGAAGCTTTCTTT. This translates into CASKWPGQVTEAFF. J is TRBJ1-1 and V is TRBV2, with TRBD1 identical over 8 bases. The V and J ends lost 7 bases and 5 bases, in that order; junction bases with no gene match: 9. The germline V gene has CDR1 SNHLY and CDR2 FYNNEI. The CDR3 has 14 amino acids.

This chain links TRBV4-1 with TRBJ2-1, with TRBD2 identical over 11 bases. The CDR3 covers 16 residues. Trimming removed 5 bases from V and 1 base from J; junction bases left unmatched: 4. Germline CDR1 is MGHRA and CDR2 is YSYEKL. CDR3 sequence: CASSGRLAGSYNEQFF. CDR3 nucleotide sequence: TGCGCCAGCAGCGGACGACTAGCGGGGTCCTACAATGAGCAGTTCTTC.

The chain carries TRBV19 and TRBJ1-1, with 8 positions matching TRBD1. V was pared by 8 bases and J by 5 bases, with 10 bases of the junction left unmatched. The germline V gene encodes CDR1 LNHDA and CDR2 SQIVND (reference sequence). This CDR3 spans 14 amino acids. The CDR3 protein is CASLNRGGVTEAFF. Here the CDR3 DNA reads TGTGCCAGTCTCAACAGGGGGGGGGTAACTGAAGCTTTCTTT.

The chain has TRBV20-1 and TRBJ2-3; D perhaps matches TRBD2 (5 bases). Germline V gene data show CDR1 as DFQATT and CDR2 as SNEGSKA (reference sequence). V lost 3 bases and J lost 5, with 12 bases in between. The CDR3 consists of 13 residues. The CDR3 DNA reads TGCAGTGCTAGTGCGCTAGCCGTAGATACGCAGTATTTT. Protein sequence: CSASALAVDTQYF.

The V and J genes are TRBV11-3 and TRBJ2-7; D possibly corresponds to TRBD2 (5 bases). This CDR3 comprises 14 residues. Germline loops: CDR1 SGHNT, CDR2 YENEEA. V lost 5 bases, J lost 4 bases, and 15 bases lay in between. CDR3 in DNA: TGTGCCAGCAGCAAAGACGGGATGGGATACGAGCAGTACTTC. Its protein is CASSKDGMGYEQYF.

This rearrangement joins TRBV18 to TRBJ2-1; 10 nucleotides agree with TRBD2. The CDR3 is made up of 16 amino acids. Losses at the gene ends were 3 bases for V and 2 bases for J; bases not matched to a gene: 4. Germline CDR1 and CDR2: KGHSH and LQKENI. Here the CDR3 reads CASSPVAGGTYNEQFF. In nucleotides, the CDR3 is TGTGCCAGCTCACCCGTAGCGGGGGGCACCTACAATGAGCAGTTCTTC. The full variable domain, in which reference TRBV18 and TRBJ2-1 provide the parts outside the CDR3, is NAGVMQNPRHLVRRRGQEARLRCSPMKGHSHVYWYRQLPEEGLKFMVYLQKENIIDESGMPKERFSAEFPKEGPSILRIQQVVRGDSAAYFCASSPVAGGTYNEQFFGPGTRLTVL.

DNA of the CDR3: TGTGCCAGTAGTATAGATTCCGGGGGCACCGGGGAGCTGTTTTTT. Protein: CASSIDSGGTGELFF. The chain has TRBV19 and TRBJ2-2, with TRBD2 as a possible D gene (6 bases). Germline loops: CDR1 LNHDA, CDR2 SQIVND (reference sequence). Deletions cut 0 bases from V and 4 bases from J, with 9 bases between. The CDR3 runs 15 residues.

This chain joins TRBV5-5 and TRBJ2-1, with a weak D call TRBD2 (6 bases). Germline CDR1 SGHKS, CDR2 YYEKEE (reference sequence). The ends were cut back, 3 bases at V and 5 bases at J, with 15 bases in the middle. CDR3 size: 15 residues. CDR3 residues: CASSYSSEPHNEQFF. DNA for the CDR3: TGTGCCAGCAGCTACTCTAGCGAGCCACACAATGAGCAGTTCTTC.

V gene TRBV18 combines with J gene TRBJ1-1, with D maybe TRBD1 (5 bases). Trimming removed 4 bases from V and 6 bases from J, with 21 bases in between. The V gene's germline CDR1 is KGHSH and CDR2 LQKENI. This CDR3 has 16 residues. This CDR3 reads CASSRSAPTGRAEAFF. In nucleotides, the CDR3 is TGTGCCAGCTCACGGTCAGCGCCAACGGGCAGGGCTGAAGCTTTCTTT. The full variable domain, its missing parts supplied by reference TRBV18 and TRBJ1-1, is NAGVMQNPRHLVRRRGQEARLRCSPMKGHSHVYWYRQLPEEGLKFMVYLQKENIIDESGMPKERFSAEFPKEGPSILRIQQVVRGDSAAYFCASSRSAPTGRAEAFFGQGTRLTVV.

J is TRBJ1-2 and V is TRBV30; TRBD1 matches at 7 bases. The CDR3 is 13 amino acids. Germline lookup yields CDR1 GTSNPN and CDR2 SVGIG (reference sequence). Unmatched junction bases numbered 4, after V lost 2 bases and J lost 4 bases. Written as DNA, the CDR3 is TGTGCCTGGAGTCCTAACAGGGGCTATGGCTACACCTTC. Protein: CAWSPNRGYGYTF. Full variable domain (remainder filled in from reference TRBV30 and TRBJ1-2): SQTIHQWPATLVQPVGSPLSLECTVEGTSNPNLYWYRQAAGRGLQLLFYSVGIGQISSEVPQNLSASRPQDRQFILSSKKLLLSDSGFYLCAWSPNRGYGYTFGSGTRLTVV.

The V gene is TRBV11-2, the J gene TRBJ1-3; D is uncertain. CDR1 is SGHAT, CDR2 FQNNGV, per germline. The CDR3 is made up of 15 amino acids. V was clipped by 4 bases and J by 4 bases, with 14 bases between them. Here the CDR3 reads CASSSSGFGGNTIYF. The CDR3 nucleotides read TGTGCCAGCAGCTCCTCAGGCTTCGGCGGAAACACCATATATTTT.

A few counts support this clone. The V and J genes are TRBV3-1 (or the pseudogene TRBV3-2) and TRBJ2-1; TRBD2 might be the D (5 bases). Looked up from germline, CDR1 is LGHDT and CDR2 is YNNKEL (reference sequence). The germline V and J ends were trimmed by 4 bases and 9 bases, with 13 bases remaining between them. CDR3 size: 13 residues. CDR3 sequence: CASSPYGSGEQFF. In DNA, the CDR3 is TGTGCCAGCAGCCCCTATGGGAGTGGTGAGCAGTTCTTC.